The T cell receptor beta chain described here comes from a study of beta chain features in type 1 diabetes. The wider study: All samples combined gave roughly 110,000,000 sorted cells for examination.

V lost 2 bases and J lost 6, with 11 bases in between. The germline V gene encodes CDR1 LGHNT and CDR2 FRNRAP. This CDR3 region has 14 residues. This clone was found a few times. Antigen: not known. cDNA synthesis used the whole RNA isolate, giving expressed TCRB sequences. Clones were sequenced by immunoSEQ multiplex PCR, and TCRdb holds only the in-frame ones, with some missing. The data show around 310,000 clones, with roughly 12% seen just once and about 0.016% held by the top ten. Notes on the study in general: More deletions and fewer insertions at VDJ junctions were seen in type 1 diabetes patients. Across all four CD4+ subsets, people with type 1 diabetes showed modestly shorter TCRB CDR3s.

The sample comprised naive CD4+ T cells from blood. The chain carries TRBV12-5 and TRBJ2-1; maybe TRBD2 (6 bases). The sequence was obtained from a woman in her late teens or twenties with type 1 diabetes. The CDR3 DNA follows: TGTGCTAGTGGTTTGCACGCCGGGGGCAATGAGCAGTTCTTC. It yields the protein CASGLHAGGNEQFF.